This T cell receptor (beta chain) was identified during a study of cytomegalovirus exposure and HLA in healthy donors. Study outcomes and limitations: Testing in vitro showed a few CMV-associated chains specific for CMV antigens.

The CDR3 is 15 residues long. Trimming at V came to 6 bases and at J to 7 bases, leaving 9 bases not matched to a gene. Germline V gene data show CDR1 as SEHNR and CDR2 as FQNEAQ (reference sequence). With respect to this clone: Its antigen is as yet unknown.

PCR amplification relied on 60 Vbeta primers (plus 13 Jbeta primers). Clones were read by immunoSEQ multiplex PCR, and TCRdb kept only the in-frame ones, dropping some. The sample has 110,000 to 150,000 clones; roughly 82% are singletons. Sequencing input: PBMCs. The origin of this receptor is a man aged 25 to 45 in good health and CMV-seronegative. The chain carries TRBV7-9 and TRBJ1-6, with 7 positions matching TRBD1. The CDR3 reads CASSSRDSSNSPLHF. The CDR3 DNA follows: TGTGCCAGCAGTTCTAGGGACAGTTCGAATTCACCCCTCCACTTT.